What follows are 7 T cell receptor beta chains derived from one specimen sequenced in a study of T cell responses to AZD1222 COVID-19 vaccine (dated by TCRdb to about 2021). This specimen's time point label, interpreted: about 28 days (+/-7) after the second vaccine dose. The library was generated by the immunoSEQ multiplex PCR assay. Drawn from immuneACCESS, this table holds only the in-frame rearrangements with V and J called that TCRdb kept. Clones are partly lost; checked studies trace under half to an unresolved V gene and leave the rest unexplained. The sample includes some 83,000 clones, with around 91% observed a single time. Approximately 5.1% of the sample comes from the top ten. The material was peripheral blood, obtained 28 days after the second AZD1222 dose. Receptors originate from an adult who received the AZD1222 COVID-19 vaccine.

This clone was observed a handful of times. The chain carries TRBV29-1 and TRBJ1-6; TRBD1 might be the D (6 bases). V shed 6 bases and J shed 8 bases, with 20 bases lying between them. The CDR3 totals 15 residues. Looked up from germline, CDR1 is SQVTM and CDR2 is ANQGSEA. CDR3 protein: CSVNILQGTDSPLHF. The CDR3 DNA reads as TGCAGCGTCAATATCCTACAGGGAACTGATTCACCCCTCCACTTT.

This clone came up once. The rearrangement links TRBV11-2 to TRBJ1-4; D is unresolved. V lost 6 bases and J 5 bases, leaving 10 bases between the germline ends. Germline CDR1 is SGHAT and CDR2 is FQNNGV. This CDR3 comprises 13 residues. CDR3 DNA sequence: TGTGCCAGCAGGGCCGGGAGGAATGAAAAACTGTTTTTT. It yields the protein CASRAGRNEKLFF.

This clone was seen only once. The V and J genes are TRBV7-6 and TRBJ1-1, with D perhaps TRBD1 (5 bases). There are 14 residues in the CDR3. V lost 1 base to trimming and J lost 10 bases, with 16 bases between them. Germline CDR1 reads SGHVS; CDR2 reads FNYEAQ. The CDR3 loop is CASSLVGWPGVAFF. DNA for the CDR3: TGTGCCAGCAGCTTAGTGGGGTGGCCGGGGGTAGCTTTCTTT.

The V and J genes are TRBV15 and TRBJ1-2; D is unclear. With 6 bases removed from V and 4 bases from J, the gap between germline ends came to 15 bases. This CDR3 region has 14 residues. Germline V CDR1 and CDR2: LNHNV, YYDKDF (reference sequence). CDR3 residues: CATRSSEDFYGYTF. Written as DNA, the CDR3 is TGTGCCACCAGGAGTTCAGAAGACTTCTATGGCTACACCTTC.

The chain employs TRBV28 and TRBJ1-4; the match to TRBD1 covers 8 bases. V was pared by 5 bases and J by 6 bases, with 8 bases of the junction left unmatched. Germline values: CDR1 MDHEN, CDR2 SYDVKM. The CDR3 has 15 residues. The CDR3 DNA reads TGTGCCAGCAGTCCCCTAGGGACAGGCTATGAAAAACTGTTTTTT. Its protein product is CASSPLGTGYEKLFF. The whole variable domain, filled in from reference TRBV28 and TRBJ1-4, reads DVKVTQSSRYLVKRTGEKVFLECVQDMDHENMFWYRQDPGLGLRLIYFSYDVKMKEKGDIPEGYSVSREKKERFSLILESASTNQTSMYLCASSPLGTGYEKLFFGSGTQLSVL.

For the CDR3, the DNA is TGCAGCGTTGGATCTGAAGCTTTCTTT. Residues: CSVGSEAFF. The chain has TRBV29-1 and TRBJ1-1; D unresolved. V was cut by 4 bases and J by 6 bases, with 3 bases left in between. Germline assignment: CDR1 SQVTM and CDR2 ANQGSEA. The CDR3 is 9 residues long. Full variable domain (outside the CDR3, taken from reference TRBV29-1 and TRBJ1-1): SAVISQKPSRDICQRGTSLTIQCQVDSQVTMMFWYRQQPGQSLTLIATANQGSEATYESGFVIDKFPISRPNLTFSTLTVSNMSPEDSSIYLCSVGSEAFFGQGTRLTVV.

This chain connects TRBV6-5 to TRBJ1-2; D is uncertain. This CDR3 has 13 amino acids. The ends were cut back, 2 bases at V and 6 bases at J, with 10 bases in the middle. Per germline, CDR1 MNHEY and CDR2 SVGAGI. The CDR3 DNA sequence: TGTGCCAGCAGTTACAGATGGTCGGATGGCTACACCTTC. Its protein is CASSYRWSDGYTF.